This T cell receptor (beta chain) is from a study of blood T cell repertoires in COVID-19. Overall study context: COVID-19 samples from acute and convalescent phases originated in the United States, Italy and Spain. In each case, the material was cDNA or gDNA derived from T cells, B-cell-depleted T cells, or PBMCs.

The CDR3 contains 14 residues. V lost 0 bases and J 6 bases, leaving 12 bases between the germline ends. CDR1 and CDR2 from the germline V gene are SGHNT and YYREEE (reference sequence). In the original processing: By means of reference gene primer amplification, nucleated cell counts were estimated. The protocol was immunoSEQ multiplex PCR, while the TCRdb copy is restricted to in-frame clones and leaves out a portion. The DNA was the basis for D and trimming; V, J and clone size are from that table. The sample shows roughly 50,000 clones, around 84% of them seen only once. This rearrangement joins TRBV5-4 to TRBJ1-2; no reliable D call. This TCR came from an older man with active COVID-19. Input material: peripheral blood. Here the CDR3 reads CASSLAYGGHGYTF. The DNA of the CDR3 is TGTGCCAGCAGCTTGGCCTACGGAGGGCATGGCTACACCTTC.